This passage covers 13 T cell receptor beta chains from one sample sequenced in a study of T cell repertoires in cytomegalovirus infection. MiXCR, run by TCRdb on the reads, gives a single entry per CDR3 protein. This table holds about 740,000 distinct CDR3 sequences, approximately 40% found once. The sample taken for sequencing was PBMCs. The receptors derive from a human donor in good health (CMV status not recorded). Some clones in this sample may be carry-over from other donors' samples.

This clonotype was observed a handful of times. The rearrangement joins TRBV27 to TRBJ2-1; 8 bases are shared with TRBD1. Germline V gene lookup returns CDR1 MNHEY and CDR2 SMNVEV (reference sequence). This CDR3 contains 14 residues. J gave up 7 bases and V 4 bases, and 6 bases lay outside the gene matches. Here the CDR3 DNA reads TGTGCCAGCAGTTGGGCAGGGGGCCAAAATGAGCAGTTCTTC. It specifies CASSWAGGQNEQFF.

The chain recombines TRBV12-3 or TRBV12-4 with TRBJ1-5; D is undetermined. This CDR3 contains 14 residues. Trimming left V 6 bases short and J 4 bases short, with 13 bases between. The CDR3 region has the DNA TGTGCCAGCAGCCGGACCTATGGGAATCAGCCCCAGCATTTT. Translating gives CASSRTYGNQPQHF.

The V gene is TRBV28, the J gene TRBJ1-6; D uncertain. Germline-derived CDR1 and CDR2 are MDHEN and SYDVKM. CDR3 length equals 15 residues. V lost 6 bases to trimming and J lost 10 bases, with 19 bases between them. CDR3 loop: CASRLERAGESPLHF. As DNA, the CDR3 is TGTGCCAGCAGGTTGGAAAGGGCTGGGGAGTCACCCCTCCACTTT.

In this sample, this clonotype turned up a few times. The chain uses TRBV7-9 and TRBJ2-3; 9 bases align to TRBD1. With 5 bases clipped from V and 1 base from J, the junction kept 7 bases outside the gene matches. The CDR3 is 16 residues long. The germline CDR1 and CDR2 sequences are SEHNR and FQNEAQ (reference sequence). As DNA, the CDR3 is TGTGCCAGCAGCAAAAAAAGGGACAGGGGCACAGATACGCAGTATTTT. It yields the protein CASSKKRDRGTDTQYF.

The table lists this clonotype with a few counts. The rearrangement uses TRBV7-2 and TRBJ2-2; D remains ambiguous. CDR1 and CDR2 from the germline V gene are SGHTA and FQGNSA. V was clipped by 5 bases and J by 5 bases, with 15 bases between them. The CDR3 is 15 residues long. The CDR3 here is CASSRTHTGTGELFF. For the CDR3, the DNA is TGTGCCAGCAGCCGAACCCATACTGGAACCGGGGAGCTGTTTTTT.

The rearrangement joins TRBV7-2 to TRBJ1-6; D remains ambiguous. The germline V and J ends were trimmed by 1 base and 7 bases, with 11 bases remaining between them. CDR3 size: 15 residues. Per the germline V gene, CDR1 is SGHTA and CDR2 is FQGNSA. CDR3 sequence (DNA): TGTGCCAGCAGCTTAGAGGCAGGTTGGAATTCACCCCTCCACTTT. Translation: CASSLEAGWNSPLHF.

The table lists this clonotype with a few counts. This chain joins TRBV27 and TRBJ2-6; TRBD1 or TRBD2 may be the D gene (5 bases each). Per the germline V gene, CDR1 is MNHEY and CDR2 is SMNVEV (reference sequence). Between the trimmed V and J ends, which lost 6 bases and 0 bases, there was a span of 12 bases. The CDR3 has 16 residues. CDR3 protein: CASSRRGVSGANVLTF. As DNA, the CDR3 is TGTGCCAGCAGCCGCAGAGGGGTCTCTGGGGCCAACGTCCTGACTTTC.

The chain has TRBV28 and TRBJ2-1; weak D call: TRBD1 (6 bases). V lost 6 bases to trimming and J lost 3 bases, with 9 bases between them. Looked up from germline, CDR1 is MDHEN and CDR2 is SYDVKM. The CDR3 is made up of 13 amino acids. The CDR3 DNA reads as TGTGCCAGCAGCCGAGGGGGCTACAATGAGCAGTTCTTC. Translation: CASSRGGYNEQFF.

This chain links TRBV6-8 with TRBJ2-1; D is possibly TRBD1 (8 bases). Germline assignment: CDR1 MNHGY and CDR2 SAAAGT. This CDR3 has 14 amino acids. V lost 6 bases and J lost 8, with 17 bases in between. The CDR3 DNA reads TGTGCCAGCAGCGACCGACAGGGGAGGGATGAGCAGTTCTTC. Its protein is CASSDRQGRDEQFF.

The chain has TRBV10-3 and TRBJ2-1; TRBD2 matches 7 bases. The V gene end was trimmed by 3 bases and the J gene end by 6 bases; junction bases not matched to a gene: 5. The CDR3 is 14 amino acids. Germline V gene lookup returns CDR1 ENHRY and CDR2 SYGVKD. CDR3 sequence (DNA): TGTGCCATCAGTGACCTAGCGGAGACCAATGAGCAGTTCTTC. Its translation is CAISDLAETNEQFF.

This clonotype has only a few counts. J is TRBJ2-2 and V is TRBV27, with TRBD2 matching over 9 bases. The V and J ends lost 8 bases and 4 bases, in that order; junction bases with no gene match: 2. There are 13 residues in the CDR3. Germline V gene sequence: CDR1 MNHEY, CDR2 SMNVEV (reference sequence). CDR3 sequence reads: CASGRGGTGELFF. Written as DNA, the CDR3 is TGTGCCAGCGGGCGGGGGGGCACCGGGGAGCTGTTTTTT.

The chain combines TRBV28 with TRBJ1-2; D call uncertain. The CDR3 sequence is 13 residues long. Germline loops: CDR1 MDHEN, CDR2 SYDVKM. V was cut by 6 bases and J by 8 bases, with 16 bases left in between. The CDR3 region is CASSRLESGGYTF. Written as DNA, the CDR3 is TGTGCCAGCAGCCGACTTGAGTCAGGCGGCTACACCTTC.

In its sample, this clonotype was seen many times. The chain employs TRBV12-3 or TRBV12-4 and TRBJ2-5, with D possibly being TRBD2 (6 bases). The CDR3 extends over 13 amino acids. Trimming cost V 3 bases and J 4 bases, with 9 bases left between them. CDR3 region: CASSFMGGETQYF. CDR3 bases: TGTGCCAGCAGTTTTATGGGGGGAGAGACCCAGTACTTC.